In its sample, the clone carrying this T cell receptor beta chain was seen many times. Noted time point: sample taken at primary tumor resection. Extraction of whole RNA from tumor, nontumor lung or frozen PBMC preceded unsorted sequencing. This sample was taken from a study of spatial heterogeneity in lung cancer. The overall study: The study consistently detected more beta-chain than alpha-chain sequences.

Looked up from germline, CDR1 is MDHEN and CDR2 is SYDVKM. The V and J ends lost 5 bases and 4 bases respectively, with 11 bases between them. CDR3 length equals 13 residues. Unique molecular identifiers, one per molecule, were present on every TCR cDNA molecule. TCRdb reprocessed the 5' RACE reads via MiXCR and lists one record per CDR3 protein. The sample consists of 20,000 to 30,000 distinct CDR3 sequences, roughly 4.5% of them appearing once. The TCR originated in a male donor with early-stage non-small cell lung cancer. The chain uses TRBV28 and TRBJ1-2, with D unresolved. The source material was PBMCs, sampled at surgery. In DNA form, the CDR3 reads TGTGCCAGCAGTCGGACCGGGCCCTATGGCTACACCTTC. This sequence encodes CASSRTGPYGYTF.